Reported below is one TCR beta chain. Other DNA sequences in this sample translate to the same CDR3. Germline V gene data show CDR1 as ENHRY and CDR2 as SYGVKD. The ends lost 6 bases at V and 0 bases at J; junction bases unmatched: 6. This CDR3 has 16 amino acids. The sample comes from a study of shared clonotypes between healthy human individuals. Libraries were prepared by immunoSEQ multiplex PCR; TCRdb keeps only in-frame clonotypes and omits some of them. The repertoire consists of some 500,000 clones, with approximately 79% occurring once and the leading ten covering approximately 12%. Sequenced input: PBMCs. The TCR sequence derives from a woman between 40 and 55 years old in good health. Some clones in this sample may be carry-over from other donors' samples. The gene calls are TRBV10-3 and TRBJ2-2; TRBD1 agrees at 8 bases. In DNA, the CDR3 is TGTGCCATCAGCAGTCAGGGGGCAGCGAACACCGGGGAGCTGTTTTTT. This translates into CAISSQGAANTGELFF.